A single sample gave rise to the 23 T cell receptor beta chains below, sequenced in a study of identical twins. TCRdb re-derived calls from the 5' RACE reads in MiXCR, one entry per CDR3 protein. The sample lists around 1.7 million distinct CDR3 sequences, roughly a third occurring once. Sequenced input: cord blood. The receptor source for this set is a newborn girl in good health.

This clonotype was detected only a few times. The CDR3 bases are TGCAGTGCTAGCCCCTGGAGCGATGGCTACACCTTC. This translates into CSASPWSDGYTF. The chain carries TRBV20-1 and TRBJ1-2; D is undetermined. CDR3 length: 12 amino acids. Trimming took off 3 bases at V and 6 bases at J, with 11 bases between the two ends. CDR1 is DFQATT and CDR2 is SNEGSKA in the germline V gene (reference sequence).

The V gene is TRBV6-5, the J gene TRBJ2-1; 8 nucleotides line up with TRBD2. Germline assignment: CDR1 MNHEY and CDR2 SVGAGI. The CDR3 has 15 residues. The V and J ends lost 0 bases and 5 bases, in that order; junction bases with no gene match: 3. This CDR3 reads CASSYSGLGNNEQFF. CDR3 DNA sequence: TGTGCCAGCAGTTACTCGGGACTAGGAAACAATGAGCAGTTCTTC.

This clonotype was detected only a few times. The V call is TRBV21-1, the J call TRBJ2-1; the table gives TRBD2 as D, unverified against the DNA. TRBV21-1 is a pseudogene segment. This CDR3 region has 16 residues. CDR3 loop: CASSKVAGGPHNEQFF. CDR3 DNA: TGTGCCAGCAGCAAAGTAGCGGGAGGGCCCCACAATGAGCAGTTCTTC.

This clonotype was seen only a few times. A junction end diverges from the germline sequence, so it may reflect a read error. The chain recombines TRBV5-1 with TRBJ2-7; D is undetermined. The CDR3 is 13 amino acids. CDR1 is SGHRS, CDR2 YFSETQ, per germline. The CDR3 DNA follows: TGCGCCGGCAGCTTGGGCAACTCCTACGAGCAGTACTTC. Its translation is CAGSLGNSYEQYF. Filled out from reference TRBV5-1 and TRBJ2-7, the complete variable domain reads KAGVTQTPRYLIKTRGQQVTLSCSPISGHRSVSWYQQTPGQGLQFLFEYFSETQRNKGNFPGRFSGRQFSNSRSEMNVSTLELGDSALYLCAGSLGNSYEQYFGPGTRLTVT.

This clonotype occurred a few times. The CDR3 protein is CASSLGWTGGGGQETQYF. The CDR3 nucleotides read TGTGCCAGCAGTTTAGGATGGACTGGGGGGGGAGGGCAAGAGACCCAGTACTTC. The V gene is TRBV12-3 or TRBV12-4, the J gene TRBJ2-5, with 7 bases aligning to TRBD2. CDR3 length: 18 amino acids. The junction had 13 bases not matched to a gene; V was cut back by 1 base and J by 2 bases.

This clonotype was observed many times. The CDR3 sequence is CASTSSTGNIQYF. DNA for the CDR3: TGTGCCAGCACCTCGTCTACAGGGAACATTCAGTACTTC. The chain uses TRBV3-1 and TRBJ2-4; a possible D gene is TRBD1 (6 bases). The V end lost 7 bases, the J end lost 7 bases, and 14 bases lay between the germline ends. The germline CDR1 and CDR2 sequences are LGHDT and YNNKEL (reference sequence). There are 13 residues in the CDR3.

V usage is TRBV28 and J usage is TRBJ2-7; TRBD2 matches 8 bases. The CDR3 spans 16 residues. V dropped 3 bases and J dropped 4; count of bases not matched to a gene: 11. From germline, CDR1 is MDHEN and CDR2 SYDVKM. CDR3 bases: TGTGCCAGCAGTTTTGGCCCCGGGACTAGGACTTACGAGCAGTACTTC. Its translation is CASSFGPGTRTYEQYF.

The sample holds a few counts of this clonotype. The chain combines TRBV6-5 with TRBJ2-7; TRBD1 aligns across 10 bases. Germline V gene lookup returns CDR1 MNHEY and CDR2 SVGAGI. The CDR3 is 18 residues long. The V segment lost 4 bases and the J segment 4 bases; nucleotides outside the gene matches: 16. CDR3 nucleotides: TGTGCCAGCAGTTTCAGCCGGGACAGGGGAGAATGGTGGTACGAGCAGTACTTC. Protein product: CASSFSRDRGEWWYEQYF.

The rearrangement uses TRBV20-1 and TRBJ1-6; the D gene is possibly TRBD1 (6 bases). Between the trimmed V and J ends, which lost 0 bases and 5 bases, there was a span of 14 bases. Germline V CDR1 and CDR2: DFQATT, SNEGSKA (reference sequence). The CDR3 has 16 residues. CDR3 DNA: TGCAGTGCTAGAGAGGGCCGGGGGGCGGATAATTCACCCCTCCACTTT. Protein sequence: CSAREGRGADNSPLHF.

The chain has TRBV20-1 and TRBJ2-7; 12 positions agree with TRBD2. This CDR3 is built from 16 residues. Per germline, CDR1 DFQATT and CDR2 SNEGSKA (reference sequence). With V trimmed by 3 bases and J by 3 bases, 9 bases remained unmatched. CDR3 protein: CSASQTSGGTGYEQYF. The CDR3 nucleotides are TGCAGTGCTAGTCAGACTAGCGGGGGTACAGGCTACGAGCAGTACTTC.

In its sample, this clonotype was seen many times. The chain employs TRBV27 and TRBJ2-7; 8 nucleotides line up with TRBD1. V shed 3 bases, J shed 3 bases, and the junction held 4 bases outside the gene matches. The CDR3 loop spans 14 amino acids. Germline CDR1 is MNHEY and CDR2 is SMNVEV (reference sequence). CDR3 sequence: CASSFDRGIYEQYF. As DNA, the CDR3 is TGTGCCAGCAGTTTTGACAGGGGTATCTACGAGCAGTACTTC.

The chain uses TRBV24-1 and TRBJ2-1; tentatively, D is TRBD2 (5 bases). V lost 4 bases to trimming and J lost 10 bases, with 13 bases between them. Per the germline V gene, CDR1 is KGHDR and CDR2 is SFDVKD. The CDR3 consists of 13 residues. The CDR3, as DNA: TGTGCCACCAGTGACCTCTTCGCGGGCGAGCAGTTCTTC. Encoded protein: CATSDLFAGEQFF.

This clonotype was detected many times. The V and J genes are TRBV15 and TRBJ1-4; 7 bases are shared with TRBD1. Germline V gene sequence: CDR1 LNHNV, CDR2 YYDKDF (reference sequence). CDR3 size: 15 residues. The junction had 6 bases not matched to a gene; V was cut back by 4 bases and J by 4 bases. CDR3 protein: CATSNWTGFNEKLFF. The CDR3 region has the DNA TGTGCCACCAGCAATTGGACAGGCTTTAATGAAAAACTGTTTTTT.

This chain joins TRBV15 and TRBJ2-7; D perhaps matches TRBD1 (5 bases). The germline gives CDR1 LNHNV, CDR2 YYDKDF (reference sequence). The CDR3 totals 14 residues. Trimming shortened V by 0 bases and J by 4 bases, and 10 bases separated the two germline ends. This CDR3 is CATSRDKGVYEQYF. The CDR3, as DNA: TGTGCCACCAGCAGAGATAAAGGGGTGTACGAGCAGTACTTC.

Details on this clonotype: The junction differs from germline at one of its ends, possibly a read error. The J gene is TRBJ1-1, the V gene TRBV5-1; no firm D call. CDR3 size: 14 residues. Per the germline V gene, CDR1 is SGHRS and CDR2 is YFSETQ. The CDR3 region is CASSADPRNAEAFF. DNA for the CDR3: TGCGCCAGCAGCGCCGACCCACGGAACGCTGAAGCTTTCTTT.

The genes are TRBV10-2 and TRBJ2-2, with 11 bases aligning to TRBD1. Losses at the gene ends were 7 bases for V and 3 bases for J; bases not matched to a gene: 4. CDR1 is WSHSY and CDR2 is SAAADI in the germline V gene. The CDR3 totals 15 residues. Written as DNA, the CDR3 is TGCGCCAGCATTTGGACAGGGGGCCACACCGGGGAGCTGTTTTTT. Translated, it gives CASIWTGGHTGELFF.

The gene calls are TRBV5-1 and TRBJ2-1; 8 bases agree with TRBD2. The J call is in doubt because the DNA end fits TRBJ2-7 better. The germline V gene has CDR1 SGHRS and CDR2 YFSETQ. The CDR3 is 17 amino acids. CDR3 residues: CASSSVTTSVTYNEQYF. CDR3 bases: TGCGCCAGCAGCTCGGTCACGACTAGCGTTACTTACAATGAGCAGTACTTC.

Comment on this clonotype: One end of the junction varies from germline; a read error may be responsible. The V call is TRBV7-6, the J call TRBJ1-3, with 8 bases that match TRBD1. This CDR3 has 14 residues. Germline CDR1 SGHVS, CDR2 FNYEAQ. CDR3 sequence (DNA): TGTGCCAGCAGCGACAGGGGAGGTGGAGACACCATATATTTT. It specifies CASSDRGGGDTIYF.

This rearrangement joins TRBV6-1 to TRBJ1-1, with D possibly TRBD1 on 6 matching bases. This CDR3 region has 13 residues. Per germline, CDR1 MNHNS and CDR2 SASEGT. Deletions cut 7 bases from V and 6 bases from J, with 15 bases between. CDR3: CASIRGRSAEAFF. The DNA of the CDR3 is TGTGCCAGCATTCGGGGGCGGTCCGCTGAAGCTTTCTTT.

For this clonotype: This may be a read error: a much more frequent sequence differs by one nucleotide. The V and J genes are TRBV12-3 or TRBV12-4 and TRBJ2-1; TRBD2 matches 9 bases. CDR3 length: 16 residues. J gave up 12 bases and V 1 base, and 13 bases lay outside the gene matches. The CDR3: CASSLEGSGSFYGQFF. The CDR3 coding sequence is TGTGCCAGCAGTTTAGAGGGTAGCGGGAGTTTCTATGGGCAGTTCTTC.

The sample holds a few counts of this clonotype. The chain uses TRBV29-1 and TRBJ2-3; the match to TRBD2 covers 10 bases. The CDR3 sequence is 14 residues long. J gave up 10 bases and V 4 bases, and 11 bases lay outside the gene matches. The V gene's germline CDR1 is SQVTM and CDR2 ANQGSEA. The CDR3 protein is CSVGASGGLEPQYF. As DNA, the CDR3 is TGCAGCGTTGGGGCTAGCGGGGGCCTGGAACCGCAGTATTTT.

The chain recombines TRBV9 with TRBJ1-6; D gene ambiguous. Germline CDR1 SGDLS, CDR2 YYNGEE. V gave up 0 bases and J gave up 11 bases, with 9 bases separating them. This CDR3 region has 13 residues. The CDR3 reads CASSVGRTTPLHF. In DNA form, the CDR3 reads TGTGCCAGCAGCGTAGGGCGGACTACACCCCTCCACTTT.

This clonotype was picked up a small number of times. Here the CDR3 reads CASSQDPRDRDYGYTF. The CDR3 DNA follows: TGTGCCAGCAGCCAAGATCCCCGGGACAGGGACTATGGCTACACCTTC. V is TRBV14 and J is TRBJ1-2, with TRBD1 matching over 9 bases. The CDR3 spans 16 residues. The V gene's germline CDR1 is SGHDN and CDR2 FVKESK. Losses at the gene ends were 0 bases for V and 3 bases for J; bases not matched to a gene: 5. Full variable domain (remainder filled in from reference TRBV14 and TRBJ1-2): EAGVTQFPSHSVIEKGQTVTLRCDPISGHDNLYWYRRVMGKEIKFLLHFVKESKQDESGMPNNRFLAERTGGTYSTLKVQPAELEDSGVYFCASSQDPRDRDYGYTFGSGTRLTVV.